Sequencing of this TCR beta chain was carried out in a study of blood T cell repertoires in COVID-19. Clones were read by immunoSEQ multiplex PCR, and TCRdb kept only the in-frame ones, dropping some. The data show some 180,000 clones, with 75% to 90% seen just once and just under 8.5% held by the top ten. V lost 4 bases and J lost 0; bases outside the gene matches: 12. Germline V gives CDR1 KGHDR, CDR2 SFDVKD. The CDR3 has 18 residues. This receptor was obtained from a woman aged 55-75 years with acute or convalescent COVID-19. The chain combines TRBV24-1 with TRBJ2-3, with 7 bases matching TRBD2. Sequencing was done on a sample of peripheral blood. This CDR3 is CATSDPTGTKASTDTQYF. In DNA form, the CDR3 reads TGTGCCACCAGTGACCCCACCGGGACTAAAGCGAGCACAGATACGCAGTATTTT.